Here is one T cell receptor (beta chain) with its context. Antigen specificity is unknown. This specimen comes from a study of T-cell memory formation after mild COVID-19. Findings and limits, study-wide: Some SARS-CoV-2-responding clones were already detected in memory before infection. Contracting CD4+ clones lay largely in CM and EM, with CD8+ ones residing in EMRA. Later expanders leaned CD4+, whereas clones that contracted between day 15 and 85 were balanced CD4/CD8.

TCRdb re-derived calls from the 5' RACE reads in MiXCR, one entry per CDR3 protein. The repertoire consists of about 470,000 distinct CDR3 sequences, with roughly 25% occurring once and the leading ten covering approximately 12%. Germline V lookup: CDR1 SGHRS, CDR2 YFSETQ. The CDR3 is made up of 13 amino acids. V shed 7 bases and J 1 base; nucleotides not matched to a gene: 4. The specimen was PBMCs or a T cell subset sorted from them (not recorded which). This sequence originates from an adult woman who had mild COVID-19 (a few samples of this study predate the infection). Cell type and time point are not known. The chain combines TRBV5-1 with TRBJ2-5; 7 nucleotides align to TRBD1. The CDR3 DNA is TGCGCCAGCTTTCGGGACAGCCAAGAGACCCAGTACTTC. Amino acids: CASFRDSQETQYF.